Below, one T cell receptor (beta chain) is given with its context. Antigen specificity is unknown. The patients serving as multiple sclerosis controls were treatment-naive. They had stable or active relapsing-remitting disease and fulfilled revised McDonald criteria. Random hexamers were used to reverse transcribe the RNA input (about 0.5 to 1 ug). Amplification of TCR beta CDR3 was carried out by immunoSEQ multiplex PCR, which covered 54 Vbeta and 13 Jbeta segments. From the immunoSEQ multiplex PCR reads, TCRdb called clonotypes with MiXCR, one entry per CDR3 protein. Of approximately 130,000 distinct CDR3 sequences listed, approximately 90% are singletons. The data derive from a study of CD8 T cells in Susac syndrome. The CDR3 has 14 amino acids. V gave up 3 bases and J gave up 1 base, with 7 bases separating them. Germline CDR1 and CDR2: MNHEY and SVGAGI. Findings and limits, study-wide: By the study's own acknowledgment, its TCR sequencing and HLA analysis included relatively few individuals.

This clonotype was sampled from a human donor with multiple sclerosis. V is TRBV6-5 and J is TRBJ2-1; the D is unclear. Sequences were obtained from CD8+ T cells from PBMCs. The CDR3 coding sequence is TGTGCCAGCAGTTATGGTAGTTCCTACAATGAGCAGTTCTTC. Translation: CASSYGSSYNEQFF.